This is a list of T cell receptor beta chains from one sample in a study of regulatory T cells in long-lasting Graves disease. TCRdb re-analysed the multiplex PCR reads in MiXCR, keeping a single row per CDR3 protein. The table has 200,000 to 250,000 distinct CDR3 sequences, around 19% seen once; the top ten hold roughly 12%. These data were also reused for a study on T cells in Graves' hyperthyroidism and ophthalmopathy.

The sample in question was peripheral blood mononuclear cells (PBMCs), obtained at new diagnosis, from a patient treated with antithyroid drugs. These TCRs come from a woman aged 25 to 39 with Graves disease. Each CDR3 is given with its conserved first and last residue. D genes are given only for firm matches. Size values are once, few and many counts, or a class for expanded clones, and some rows have none.

DNA: TGTGCCAGCAGTTTACCCACGCATTCGGGCTATGGCTACACCTTC
CDR3: CASSLPTHSGYGYTF
D: .
size: .
J: TRBJ1-2
V: TRBV12-3/TRBV12-4

DNA: TGTGCCATCAGTGAACTAGCGGGGGTCACTCAGTACTTC
CDR3: CAISELAGVTQYF
D: TRBD2
size: many
J: TRBJ2-5
V: TRBV10-3

DNA: TGTGCCAGCAAAAGACTCGCACCCGGGGAAGCTTTCTTT
CDR3: CASKRLAPGEAFF
D: .
size: many
J: TRBJ1-1
V: TRBV27

DNA: TGTGCCAGCAGCCCTATTAGGAAAGCCGAGGGGTCCCGCTCTGGAAACACCATATATTTT
CDR3: CASSPIRKAEGSRSGNTIYF
D: .
size: .
J: TRBJ1-3
V: TRBV11-2

DNA: TGCAGTGTCCCAACTAGCGGGAGGGCCCAGTACTTC
CDR3: CSVPTSGRAQYF
D: TRBD2
size: .
J: TRBJ2-5
V: TRBV20-1

DNA: TGTGCCACCAGTGGTGGAACAGGGAGGGCCGGCAATGAGCAGTTCTTC
CDR3: CATSGGTGRAGNEQFF
D: .
size: few
J: TRBJ2-1
V: TRBV24-1

DNA: TGTGCCAGCAGCTTAGATCAGGCTAGCGGGAGGGCCGGAAATGAGCAGTTCTTC
CDR3: CASSLDQASGRAGNEQFF
D: TRBD2
size: .
J: TRBJ2-1
V: TRBV11-2

DNA: TGTGCCAGCATTCCCCCGGGACAGCATGGCTACACCTTC
CDR3: CASIPPGQHGYTF
D: TRBD1
size: many
J: TRBJ1-2
V: TRBV2

DNA: TGCAGTGCCGAGGTTTTTACAGGGAGAAGCGAGCAGTACTTC
CDR3: CSAEVFTGRSEQYF
D: .
size: .
J: TRBJ2-7
V: TRBV20-1

DNA: TGTGCCAGCAGCTCAACAGGGGTCTCCACCGGGGAGCTGTTTTTT
CDR3: CASSSTGVSTGELFF
D: TRBD1
size: .
J: TRBJ2-2
V: TRBV7-3

DNA: TGCAGTGCTAAGGGGGGGGCGCCGGGAGAGACCCAGTGCTTT
CDR3: CSAKGGAPGETQCF
D: .
size: .
J: TRBJ2-5
V: TRBV20-1

DNA: TGTGCCAGCAGCTTATGGGGGAGGGGGATGGATGAGCAGTTCTTC
CDR3: CASSLWGRGMDEQFF
D: .
size: .
J: TRBJ2-1
V: TRBV11-2

DNA: TGTGCCAGCACCCAGTGGGGGAGGGCCCACGATGAGCAGTTCTTC
CDR3: CASTQWGRAHDEQFF
D: TRBD2
size: .
J: TRBJ2-1
V: TRBV27

DNA: TGTGCCAGCAGTTCCCAAGTGACAGATTATAGCAATCAGCCCCAGCATTTT
CDR3: CASSSQVTDYSNQPQHF
D: .
size: many
J: TRBJ1-5
V: TRBV12-3/TRBV12-4

DNA: TGTGCCAGCAGATACAGGGAGGTGAGCAACACCATATATTTT
CDR3: CASRYREVSNTIYF
D: .
size: .
J: TRBJ1-3
V: TRBV6-2/TRBV6-3

DNA: TGTGCCAGCAGTACCGACAGGCTTCCTGGAAACACCATATATTTT
CDR3: CASSTDRLPGNTIYF
D: .
size: many
J: TRBJ1-3
V: TRBV27

DNA: TGTGCCAGCAGTTTAGGCAGGGTTCCAAACTACACCTTC
CDR3: CASSLGRVPNYTF
D: .
size: many
J: TRBJ1-2
V: TRBV28

DNA: TGCGCCAGCAGTGCCTACCAAGGGACAGTTGATGAAAAACTGTTTTTT
CDR3: CASSAYQGTVDEKLFF
D: TRBD1
size: many
J: TRBJ1-4
V: TRBV10-2

DNA: TGTGCCAGCAGTTTTGGTCGGATTCATCAGCCCCAGCATTTT
CDR3: CASSFGRIHQPQHF
D: .
size: .
J: TRBJ1-5
V: TRBV28

DNA: TGTGCCAGCAGCTCGACAGGGGGTTGGGACACTGAAGCTTTCTTT
CDR3: CASSSTGGWDTEAFF
D: TRBD1
size: .
J: TRBJ1-1
V: TRBV7-8

DNA: TGTGCCAGCAGGGCAGCGGGATCGTTTGCAGATACGCAGTATTTT
CDR3: CASRAAGSFADTQYF
D: TRBD2
size: .
J: TRBJ2-3
V: TRBV2

DNA: TGCGCCAGCAGCTTCTTGACTAGCGGGGGGACTACAGATACGCAGTATTTT
CDR3: CASSFLTSGGTTDTQYF
D: TRBD2
size: .
J: TRBJ2-3
V: TRBV5-1

DNA: TGTGCCAGCAGTTTCTCGGACAAGTACAATGAGCAGTTCTTC
CDR3: CASSFSDKYNEQFF
D: .
size: many
J: TRBJ2-1
V: TRBV27

DNA: TGCGCCAGCAGCCAAGATCCAGCGGGAGGTTCCTACGAGCAGTACTTC
CDR3: CASSQDPAGGSYEQYF
D: TRBD2
size: many
J: TRBJ2-7
V: TRBV4-1

DNA: TGCGCCAGCAGCTTGGAGGGCGGGAGCTCCTACAATGAGCAGTTCTTC
CDR3: CASSLEGGSSYNEQFF
D: TRBD2
size: many
J: TRBJ2-1
V: TRBV5-1

DNA: TGTGCCAGCAGACAGGGAGGTGAAATTAACACCATATATTTT
CDR3: CASRQGGEINTIYF
D: .
size: many
J: TRBJ1-3
V: TRBV2

DNA: TGTGCCAGCAGTTACTCGATAGCGGGAGCGACCGGGGAGCTGTTTTTT
CDR3: CASSYSIAGATGELFF
D: TRBD2
size: once
J: TRBJ2-2
V: TRBV6-2/TRBV6-3

DNA: TGCAGCGTTCGGGGACTAGCGGGACGCACAGATACGCAGTATTTT
CDR3: CSVRGLAGRTDTQYF
D: TRBD2
size: many
J: TRBJ2-3
V: TRBV29-1

DNA: TGTGCCAGCAGCGACAGGGGAGGAGGGGGTCAGCCCCAGCATTTT
CDR3: CASSDRGGGGQPQHF
D: TRBD1
size: many
J: TRBJ1-5
V: TRBV2

DNA: TGTGCCAGCGGAGCTAGCGGGAACAGTCGTGAGCAGTTCTTC
CDR3: CASGASGNSREQFF
D: TRBD2
size: .
J: TRBJ2-1
V: TRBV11-2

DNA: TGTGCCAGCTCACCACCGAACGGTTACGAGCAGTACTTC
CDR3: CASSPPNGYEQYF
D: .
size: many
J: TRBJ2-7
V: TRBV18

DNA: TGCGCCAGCAGCCCCATCGGGCCGGGCATGGGAACTGAAGCTTTCTTT
CDR3: CASSPIGPGMGTEAFF
D: .
size: .
J: TRBJ1-1
V: TRBV5-1

DNA: TGTGCCAGCTCACCACAGGCTGTGAACACTGAAGCTTTCTTT
CDR3: CASSPQAVNTEAFF
D: .
size: many
J: TRBJ1-1
V: TRBV18

DNA: TGTGCCAGCAGTTTAGTAGTAGGTGTCAATCAGCCCCAGCATTTT
CDR3: CASSLVVGVNQPQHF
D: .
size: many
J: TRBJ1-5
V: TRBV12-3/TRBV12-4

DNA: TGTGCCAGCAGTTGGGGGGGCGCGATGAACACTGAAGCTTTCTTT
CDR3: CASSWGGAMNTEAFF
D: .
size: .
J: TRBJ1-1
V: TRBV28

DNA: TGTGCCAGCAGCCGACAGGGGGCTAGCACTGAAGCTTTCTTT
CDR3: CASSRQGASTEAFF
D: TRBD1
size: many
J: TRBJ1-1
V: TRBV3-1

DNA: TGTGCCAGCAGTGAAGTGAGCAGTCGTACGGGAGGCGAGCAGTACTTC
CDR3: CASSEVSSRTGGEQYF
D: TRBD2
size: many
J: TRBJ2-7
V: TRBV2

DNA: TGCAGTGCTAGAGATCTTACGGGGTATGGCTACACCTTC
CDR3: CSARDLTGYGYTF
D: .
size: many
J: TRBJ1-2
V: TRBV20-1

DNA: TGTGCCAGCAGCCGCGGGAGGGTGAATGAGCAGTTCTTC
CDR3: CASSRGRVNEQFF
D: TRBD2
size: many
J: TRBJ2-1
V: TRBV3-1

DNA: TGCGCCAGCAGCCCTCTCATTGGCGTCAATCAGCCCCAGCATTTT
CDR3: CASSPLIGVNQPQHF
D: .
size: many
J: TRBJ1-5
V: TRBV4-1

DNA: TGTGCCAGCGGGATCGACAGCACTGAAGCTTTCTTT
CDR3: CASGIDSTEAFF
D: .
size: .
J: TRBJ1-1
V: TRBV9

DNA: TGTGCCAGCAGCTCGCGAGGCCAGGGGTACGAGCAGTACTTC
CDR3: CASSSRGQGYEQYF
D: .
size: many
J: TRBJ2-7
V: TRBV11-3

DNA: TGTGCCAGCAGACTTGACCGGGAGCAGTTCTTC
CDR3: CASRLDREQFF
D: .
size: .
J: TRBJ2-1
V: TRBV12-3/TRBV12-4

DNA: TGTGCCAATAGGAACATCGTCTCTGGAAACACCATATATTTT
CDR3: CANRNIVSGNTIYF
D: .
size: many
J: TRBJ1-3
V: TRBV19

DNA: TGTGCCAGCAGCTTATACGACCTGGAGACCCAGTACTTC
CDR3: CASSLYDLETQYF
D: .
size: many
J: TRBJ2-5
V: TRBV7-9

DNA: TGTGCCAGCAGCTGGCGGGATTTCCAAGAGACCCAGTACTTC
CDR3: CASSWRDFQETQYF
D: .
size: many
J: TRBJ2-5
V: TRBV11-3

DNA: TGCGCCAGCAGCTTGGGGCAGGGGAAAGGATACACTGAAGCTTTCTTT
CDR3: CASSLGQGKGYTEAFF
D: .
size: many
J: TRBJ1-1
V: TRBV5-1

DNA: TGTGCCAGCCGGACAGGCTCGGGGCAAGAGACCCAGTACTTC
CDR3: CASRTGSGQETQYF
D: TRBD1
size: .
J: TRBJ2-5
V: TRBV28

DNA: TGTGCCATCAAGTGGACAGGCGAGGAGACCCAGTACTTC
CDR3: CAIKWTGEETQYF
D: TRBD1
size: once
J: TRBJ2-5
V: TRBV6-2/TRBV6-3

DNA: TGTGCCAGCAGTTTTCATGCGGCGGATACGCAGTATTTT
CDR3: CASSFHAADTQYF
D: .
size: many
J: TRBJ2-3
V: TRBV12-3/TRBV12-4

DNA: TGTGCCAGCAGCCCTCAGGGAACAAGGGTAAATTCACCCCTCCACTTT
CDR3: CASSPQGTRVNSPLHF
D: .
size: many
J: TRBJ1-6
V: TRBV3-1

DNA: TGTGCCAGCAGTTTAGGTAGCTCTGGGGCCAACGTCCTGACTTTC
CDR3: CASSLGSSGANVLTF
D: .
size: many
J: TRBJ2-6
V: TRBV12-3/TRBV12-4

DNA: TGCAGTGCCAACGGACTAGCGGGGGGGCCCTTAGATACGCAGTATTTT
CDR3: CSANGLAGGPLDTQYF
D: TRBD2
size: .
J: TRBJ2-3
V: TRBV20-1

DNA: TGTGCCAGCAGTGAAGCCCGGGGTGGGACAGGGGGCAAAGATGACTACACCTTC
CDR3: CASSEARGGTGGKDDYTF
D: TRBD1
size: .
J: TRBJ1-2
V: TRBV2

DNA: TGTGCCTGGAGTGTGGGACGGATTTCTATGAACACTGAAGCTTTCTTT
CDR3: CAWSVGRISMNTEAFF
D: .
size: many
J: TRBJ1-1
V: TRBV30